This T cell receptor (beta chain) came from a study of blood T cell repertoires in COVID-19. Overall study: Samples came from the United States, Italy and Spain, spanning acute and convalescent COVID-19.

Under the authors' procedure: Estimated nucleated cell counts came from reference gene primer amplification. Generated by immunoSEQ multiplex PCR, the TCRdb table keeps only in-frame clones and is missing some. From that table come the V and J calls and clone size; the DNA was used to work out D and trimming. The data show under 150,000 clones, with 81% seen just once and less than 2% held by the top ten. The CDR3 length is 15 residues. Germline loops: CDR1 LGHNA, CDR2 YNFKEQ. V was clipped by 0 bases and J by 6 bases, with 11 bases between them. The gene calls are TRBV4-2 and TRBJ2-2, with D perhaps matching TRBD1 (6 bases). What was sequenced was peripheral blood. The clonotype originates from a man between 45 and 60 years old with acute or convalescent COVID-19. In nucleotides, the CDR3 is TGTGCCAGCAGCCAAGAGGGAGAGGGGGCCGGGGAGCTGTTTTTT. As protein: CASSQEGEGAGELFF.